Listed below are T cell receptor beta chains from one sample, sequenced in a study of blood T cell repertoires in COVID-19. Here immunoSEQ multiplex PCR was the method, and the copy in TCRdb shows in-frame clones only, minus some. The table has roughly 230,000 clones, approximately 84% seen once. Sequenced input: PBMCs or T cells enriched from blood (not recorded which). Receptors originate from a woman between 45 and 65 years old who had been exposed to COVID-19. Each CDR3 is given with its conserved first and last residue. The D gene is left open where the match is weak. Clone size, where shown, is once, few, many, or a class for clones that have expanded.

TRBJ1-1	TRBV2	11	NA	NA	TGTGCCAGCAGTTTCTACTCTGAAGCTTTCTTT	CASSFYSEAFF
TRBJ2-1	TRBV2	17	TRBD1	NA	TGTGCCAGCGTAACGGCCTCTTCGGGACAGGGTTACAATGAGCAGTTCTTC	CASVTASSGQGYNEQFF
TRBJ1-2	TRBV9	12	NA	once	TGTGCCAGCAGCGTAGAGCAGGGTAGCTACACCTTC	CASSVEQGSYTF
TRBJ1-4	TRBV4-3	16	TRBD1	NA	TGCGCCAGCAGCCAACAACCGACAGGGATGGAGGAAAAACTGTTTTTT	CASSQQPTGMEEKLFF
TRBJ1-4	TRBV24-1	17	TRBD1	NA	TGTGCCACCAGTGCCGGGGACAGGGGGCAAACTAATGAAAAACTGTTTTTT	CATSAGDRGQTNEKLFF
TRBJ2-7	TRBV7-8	15	NA	once	TGTGCCAGCAGCGCTCGACAGGCACTCACGAACGAGCAGTACTTC	CASSARQALTNEQYF
TRBJ2-5	TRBV11-2	14	NA	NA	TGTGCCAGCAGCTCAGGGGTTTACCAAGAGACCCAGTACTTC	CASSSGVYQETQYF
TRBJ2-4	TRBV2	13	NA	once	TGTGCCAGCAGGGGGCTAGACAAAAACATTCAGTACTTC	CASRGLDKNIQYF
TRBJ2-1	TRBV7-9	19	TRBD2	NA	TGTGCCAGCAGCTTGTCGGGTCTAGCGGGGGGACCTACCTACAATGAGCAGTTCTTC	CASSLSGLAGGPTYNEQFF
TRBJ1-2	TRBV29-1	14	NA	NA	TGCAGCGTTGAACGCAGCCCTGAGGAATATGGCTACACCTTC	CSVERSPEEYGYTF
TRBJ2-4	TRBV6-6	15	NA	NA	TGTGCCAGCAGAACCAGGGTTTCAGGCAAAAACATTCAGTACTTC	CASRTRVSGKNIQYF
TRBJ2-3	TRBV7-3	16	TRBD2	NA	TGTGCCAGCAGCCCCGACGGACTAGCGGGGTCGGATACGCAGTATTTT	CASSPDGLAGSDTQYF
TRBJ1-1	TRBV6-2/TRBV6-3	16	TRBD1	NA	TGTGCCAGCAGTGACAGGGGGCGCGGGATCAACACTGAAGCTTTCTTT	CASSDRGRGINTEAFF
TRBJ1-1	TRBV19	15	TRBD1	NA	TGTGCCAGTAGTGCCCGACAGGGCCCGAACACTGAAGCTTTCTTT	CASSARQGPNTEAFF
TRBJ1-4	TRBV4-2	16	NA	NA	TGTGCCAGCAGCCCACAGGGTTCGGTGAGTTATGAAAAACTGTTTTTT	CASSPQGSVSYEKLFF
TRBJ1-1	TRBV5-5	13	TRBD1	once	TGTGCCAGCAGGACAGGGGAAGGCACTGAAGCTTTCTTT	CASRTGEGTEAFF
TRBJ1-4	TRBV15	15	NA	NA	TGTGCCACCAGCCCCTGGGGGGAAACTAATGAAAAACTGTTTTTT	CATSPWGETNEKLFF
TRBJ1-2	TRBV6-5	13	TRBD1	NA	TGTGCCAGCAGCTTCGACAGGGTCGGGGGCTACACCTTC	CASSFDRVGGYTF
TRBJ2-5	TRBV27	16	TRBD1	NA	TGTGCCAGCAGTTTCGGGACAGGGGTCGGCCAAGAGACCCAGTACTTC	CASSFGTGVGQETQYF
TRBJ1-5	TRBV10-2	16	NA	NA	TGCGCCAGCAGTGATACGAGCGTCGGAATTGATCAGCCCCAGCATTTT	CASSDTSVGIDQPQHF
TRBJ1-2	TRBV30	15	NA	NA	TGTGCCTGGAGTGTACGCGGGAATGGTAACTATGGCTACACCTTC	CAWSVRGNGNYGYTF
TRBJ1-1	TRBV18	16	TRBD1	NA	TGTGCCAGCTCATATGGACAGGGATCGATGAACACTGAAGCTTTCTTT	CASSYGQGSMNTEAFF
TRBJ2-7	TRBV2	14	TRBD1	few	TGTGCCAGCAAACCGGACAGGAGCTCCTACGAGCAGTACTTC	CASKPDRSSYEQYF